The 8 T cell receptor beta chains below all came from one sample that was sequenced in a study of regulatory T cells in long-lasting Graves disease. The TCR beta library used iRepertoire HTBI primers with Arm-PCR amplification of CDR3. TCRdb analysed the multiplex PCR reads with MiXCR anew, one entry per CDR3 protein. The sample comprises approximately 360,000 distinct CDR3 sequences, about 23% of which are singletons, and 25% to 30% rests with the top ten. As for time point: persistent/refractory GD, antithyroid drugs over 5 years with positive TRAb. PBMCs provided the RNA from which the TCR library was made. The input for sequencing was peripheral blood mononuclear cells (PBMCs), taken when the disease was refractory, from a patient treated with antithyroid drugs. The receptors originated from a woman aged 40 to 50 with Graves disease.

For this clonotype: A read error may produce the germline difference seen at one junction end. This chain links TRBV6-2 or TRBV6-3 with TRBJ2-2; tentatively, D is TRBD2 (5 bases). The CDR3 runs to 14 residues. Germline CDR1 and CDR2: MNHEY and SVGEGT. Written as DNA, the CDR3 is TGTGCCATCGATGGGAGTTCGAGAACCGGGGAGCCGTTTTTT. Translated, it gives CAIDGSSRTGEPFF.

This clonotype was observed at least ten times. V and J are TRBV10-1 and TRBJ1-1, with a possible D match to TRBD1 (6 bases). The CDR3 length is 13 residues. In germline, CDR1 is WNHNN, CDR2 SYGVQD (reference sequence). Deletions cut 6 bases from V and 1 base from J, with 9 bases between. The CDR3 loop reads CASRARGNTEAFF. CDR3 DNA: TGCGCCAGCAGGGCCAGGGGGAACACTGAAGCTTTCTTT.

The gene calls are TRBV28 and TRBJ1-2; D may be TRBD1 (5 bases). The CDR3 is 14 residues long. V gave up 7 bases and J gave up 6 bases, with 18 bases separating them. The germline CDR1 and CDR2 sequences are MDHEN and SYDVKM. The CDR3 DNA follows: TGTGCCAGCACCCCTTCCGGCAGGGTGGATGGCTACACCTTC. Its translation: CASTPSGRVDGYTF.

This clonotype was observed a few times. The rearrangement uses TRBV6-1 and TRBJ2-2, with D unresolved. The CDR3 is 14 residues long. Trimming took 10 bases from V and 0 from J, leaving 12 bases between them. The germline V gene encodes CDR1 MNHNS and CDR2 SASEGT. CDR3 sequence reads: CAIAYRANTGELFF. As DNA, the CDR3 is TGTGCCATCGCCTATCGCGCGAACACCGGGGAGCTGTTTTTT.

V is TRBV28 and J is TRBJ1-5; no firm D call. V was clipped by 2 bases and J by 4 bases, with 9 bases between them. This CDR3 region has 14 residues. Germline lookup yields CDR1 MDHEN and CDR2 SYDVKM. Here the CDR3 reads CASSLLAGNQPQHF. The CDR3 nucleotides are TGTGCCAGCAGTTTACTCGCAGGAAATCAGCCCCAGCATTTT.

This clonotype was seen a few times. The chain recombines TRBV5-1 with TRBJ2-7; the D gene is possibly TRBD1 (6 bases). Trimming pared 0 bases from V and 2 bases from J, leaving 12 bases between. Germline V gene sequence: CDR1 SGHRS, CDR2 YFSETQ. This CDR3 comprises 15 residues. CDR3 coding DNA: TGCGCCAGCAGCTTGGTAGGACAGCCTCCCTACGAGCAGTACTTC. Amino acids: CASSLVGQPPYEQYF.

This clonotype turned up a few times. The chain combines TRBV7-9 with TRBJ2-2; 7 nucleotides line up with TRBD2. V lost 0 bases and J lost 4; bases outside the gene matches: 5. The CDR3 runs to 16 residues. The germline CDR1 and CDR2 sequences are SEHNR and FQNEAQ (reference sequence). This CDR3 is CASSLAWRELTGELFF. CDR3 bases: TGTGCCAGCAGCTTAGCGTGGCGGGAGCTCACCGGGGAGCTGTTTTTT.

The chain carries TRBV3-1 and TRBJ1-1, with D maybe TRBD1 (6 bases). V was trimmed by 0 bases and J by 0 bases, leaving 8 bases between them. The CDR3 sequence is 15 residues long. Germline values: CDR1 LGHDT, CDR2 YNNKEL (reference sequence). The CDR3 here is CASSQEGHLNTEAFF. CDR3 nucleotide sequence: TGTGCCAGCAGCCAAGAGGGACACCTGAACACTGAAGCTTTCTTT.